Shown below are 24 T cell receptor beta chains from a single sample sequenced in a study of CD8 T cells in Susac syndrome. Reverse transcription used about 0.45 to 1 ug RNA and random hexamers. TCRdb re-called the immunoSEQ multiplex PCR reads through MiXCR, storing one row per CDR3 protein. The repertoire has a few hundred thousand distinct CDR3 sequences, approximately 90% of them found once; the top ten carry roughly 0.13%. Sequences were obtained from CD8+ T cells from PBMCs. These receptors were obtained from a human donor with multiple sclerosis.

The CDR3 spells CASSGGRTGELFF. Here the CDR3 DNA reads TGTGCCAGTAGCGGGGGGCGCACCGGGGAGCTGTTTTTT. The chain recombines TRBV19 with TRBJ2-2; tentatively, D is TRBD2 (7 bases). The germline V gene encodes CDR1 LNHDA and CDR2 SQIVND (reference sequence). CDR3 length equals 13 residues. V lost 6 bases, J lost 4 bases, and 9 bases lay in between.

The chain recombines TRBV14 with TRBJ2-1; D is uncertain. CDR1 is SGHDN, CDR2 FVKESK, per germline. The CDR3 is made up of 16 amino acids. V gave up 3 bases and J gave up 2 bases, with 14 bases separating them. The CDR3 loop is CASSHFPVATYNEQFF. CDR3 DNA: TGTGCCAGCAGCCATTTCCCCGTGGCGACCTACAATGAGCAGTTCTTC.

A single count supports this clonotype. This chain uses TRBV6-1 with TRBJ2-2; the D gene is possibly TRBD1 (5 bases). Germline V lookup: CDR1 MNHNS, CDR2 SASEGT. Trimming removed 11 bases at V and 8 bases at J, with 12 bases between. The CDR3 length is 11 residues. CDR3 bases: TGTGCCGGTCAGGGATTGGGGGAGCTGTTTTTT. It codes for CAGQGLGELFF.

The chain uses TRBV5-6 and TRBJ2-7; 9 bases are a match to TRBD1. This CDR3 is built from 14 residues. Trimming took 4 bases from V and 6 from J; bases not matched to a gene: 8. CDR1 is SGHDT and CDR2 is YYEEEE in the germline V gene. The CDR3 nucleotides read TGTGCCAGCAGCGCTGGACAGGGGTTAAGCGAGCAGTACTTC. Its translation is CASSAGQGLSEQYF.

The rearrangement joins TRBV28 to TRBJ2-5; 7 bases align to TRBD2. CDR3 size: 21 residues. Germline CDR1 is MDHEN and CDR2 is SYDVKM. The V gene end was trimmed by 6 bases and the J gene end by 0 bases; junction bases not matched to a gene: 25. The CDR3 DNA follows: TGTGCCAGCAGCTCCCCCAGGAATCTAGCGGTCCTAGCCCCGTACCAAGAGACCCAGTACTTC. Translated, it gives CASSSPRNLAVLAPYQETQYF.

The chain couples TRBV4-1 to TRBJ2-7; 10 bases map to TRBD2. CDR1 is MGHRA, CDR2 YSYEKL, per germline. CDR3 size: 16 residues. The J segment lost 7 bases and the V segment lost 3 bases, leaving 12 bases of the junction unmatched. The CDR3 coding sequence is TGCGCCAGCAGCCAGTACGAAACTAGCGGGACGGGGGAGCAGTACTTC. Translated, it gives CASSQYETSGTGEQYF.

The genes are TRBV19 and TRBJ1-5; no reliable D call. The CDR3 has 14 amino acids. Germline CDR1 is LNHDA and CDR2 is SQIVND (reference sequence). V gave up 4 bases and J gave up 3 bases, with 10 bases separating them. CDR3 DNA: TGTGCCAGTAGTAAGGGTGGCCCCAATCAGCCCCAGCATTTT. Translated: CASSKGGPNQPQHF.

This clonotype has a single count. CDR3 nucleotides: TGCAGTGCTAGAGATTTCCCCGGAAGGATCCAAGAGACCCAGTACTTC. The encoded protein is CSARDFPGRIQETQYF. The V call is TRBV20-1, the J call TRBJ2-5, with unresolved D. The CDR3 length is 16 residues. Trimming took off 0 bases at V and 1 base at J, with 15 bases between the two ends. The germline V gene has CDR1 DFQATT and CDR2 SNEGSKA (reference sequence).

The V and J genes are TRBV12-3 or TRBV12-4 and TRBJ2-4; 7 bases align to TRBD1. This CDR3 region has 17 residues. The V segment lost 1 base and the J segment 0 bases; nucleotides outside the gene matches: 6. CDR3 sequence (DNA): TGTGCCAGCAGTTTAGGCAGACAGGGACGAGCCAAAAACATTCAGTACTTC. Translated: CASSLGRQGRAKNIQYF.

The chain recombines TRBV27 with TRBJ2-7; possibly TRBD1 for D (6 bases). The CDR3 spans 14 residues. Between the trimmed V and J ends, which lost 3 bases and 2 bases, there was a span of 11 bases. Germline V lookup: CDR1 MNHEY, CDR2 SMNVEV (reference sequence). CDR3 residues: CASSFYAGAYEQYF. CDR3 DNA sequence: TGTGCCAGCAGTTTTTATGCAGGGGCCTACGAGCAGTACTTC.

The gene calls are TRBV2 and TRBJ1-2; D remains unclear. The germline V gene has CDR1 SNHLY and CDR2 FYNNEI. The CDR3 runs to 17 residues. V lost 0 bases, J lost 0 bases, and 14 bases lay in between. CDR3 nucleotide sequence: TGTGCCAGCAGTGAAGCGAGGTTTGGCAACACTAACTATGGCTACACCTTC. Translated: CASSEARFGNTNYGYTF.

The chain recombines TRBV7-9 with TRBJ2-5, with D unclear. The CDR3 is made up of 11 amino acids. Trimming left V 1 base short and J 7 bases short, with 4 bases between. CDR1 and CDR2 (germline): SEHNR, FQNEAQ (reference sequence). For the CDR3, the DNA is TGTGCCAGCAGCTTAGAGGTGACCCAGTACTTC. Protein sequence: CASSLEVTQYF.

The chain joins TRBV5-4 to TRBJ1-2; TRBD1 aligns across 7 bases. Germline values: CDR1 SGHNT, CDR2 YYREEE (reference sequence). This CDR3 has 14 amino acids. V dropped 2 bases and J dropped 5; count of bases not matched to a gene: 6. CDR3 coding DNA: TGTGCCAGCAGCTTCACAGGGGATGGTTATGGCTACACCTTC. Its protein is CASSFTGDGYGYTF. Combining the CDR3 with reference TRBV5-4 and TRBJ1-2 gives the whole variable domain ETGVTQSPTHLIKTRGQQVTLRCSSQSGHNTVSWYQQALGQGPQFIFQYYREEENGRGNFPPRFSGLQFPNYSSELNVNALELDDSALYLCASSFTGDGYGYTFGSGTRLTVV.

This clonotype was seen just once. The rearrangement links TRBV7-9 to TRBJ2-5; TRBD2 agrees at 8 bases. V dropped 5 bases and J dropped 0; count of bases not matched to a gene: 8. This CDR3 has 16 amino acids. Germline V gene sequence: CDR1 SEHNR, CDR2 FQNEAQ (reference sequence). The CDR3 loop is CASSPREGLHQETQYF. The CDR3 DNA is TGTGCCAGCAGCCCTCGGGAGGGCCTCCACCAAGAGACCCAGTACTTC.

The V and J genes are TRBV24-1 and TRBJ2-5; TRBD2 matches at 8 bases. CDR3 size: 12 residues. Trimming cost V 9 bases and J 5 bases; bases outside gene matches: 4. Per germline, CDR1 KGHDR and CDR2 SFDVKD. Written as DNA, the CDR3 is TGTGCCACCGGTAGCGGGGAGGAGACCCAGTACTTC. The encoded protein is CATGSGEETQYF.

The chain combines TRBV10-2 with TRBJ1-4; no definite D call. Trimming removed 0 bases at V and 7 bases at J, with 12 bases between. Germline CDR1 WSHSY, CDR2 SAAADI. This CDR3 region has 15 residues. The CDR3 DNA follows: TGCGCCAGCAGTGAGTCGGGGTTCGGGTTTGAAAAACTGTTTTTT. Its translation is CASSESGFGFEKLFF.

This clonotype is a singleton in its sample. In nucleotides, the CDR3 is TGTGCCAGCAGTGAATTCACAGGGAGGAACACTGAAGCTTTCTTT. This sequence encodes CASSEFTGRNTEAFF. The chain has TRBV2 and TRBJ1-1; D may be TRBD1 (6 bases). V lost 2 bases and J 1 base, leaving 11 bases between the germline ends. CDR1 and CDR2 (germline): SNHLY, FYNNEI. This CDR3 comprises 15 residues.

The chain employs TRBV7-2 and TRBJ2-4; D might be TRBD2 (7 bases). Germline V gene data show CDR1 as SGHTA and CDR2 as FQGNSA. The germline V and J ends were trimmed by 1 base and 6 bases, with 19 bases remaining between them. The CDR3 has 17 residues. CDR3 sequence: CASSLELGGLSPNIQYF. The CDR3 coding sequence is TGTGCCAGCAGCTTAGAATTGGGGGGGCTTAGCCCAAACATTCAGTACTTC.

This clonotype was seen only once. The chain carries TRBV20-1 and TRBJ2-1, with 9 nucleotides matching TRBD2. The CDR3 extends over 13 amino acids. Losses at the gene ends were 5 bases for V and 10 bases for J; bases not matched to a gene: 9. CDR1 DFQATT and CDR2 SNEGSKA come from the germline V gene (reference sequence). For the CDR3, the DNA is TGCAGTGCTCCGGGACTAGCTTTGACAGAGCAGTTCTTC. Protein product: CSAPGLALTEQFF.

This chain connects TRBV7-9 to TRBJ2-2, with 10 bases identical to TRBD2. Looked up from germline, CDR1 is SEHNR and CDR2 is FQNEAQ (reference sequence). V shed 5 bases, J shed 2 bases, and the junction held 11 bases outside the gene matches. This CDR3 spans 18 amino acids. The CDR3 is CASSPHWSGGANTGELFF. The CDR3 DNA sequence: TGTGCCAGCAGCCCCCATTGGAGCGGGGGGGCTAACACCGGGGAGCTGTTTTTT.

CDR3 nucleotides: TGTGCCAGCAGCTTATCGGGACCGTTCTACAATGAGCAGTTCTTC. This sequence encodes CASSLSGPFYNEQFF. This chain links TRBV7-6 with TRBJ2-1; D tentatively fits TRBD1 or TRBD2 (5 bases each). CDR3 length equals 15 residues. Germline V gene data show CDR1 as SGHVS and CDR2 as FNYEAQ. V lost 2 bases and J lost 3, with 11 bases in between.

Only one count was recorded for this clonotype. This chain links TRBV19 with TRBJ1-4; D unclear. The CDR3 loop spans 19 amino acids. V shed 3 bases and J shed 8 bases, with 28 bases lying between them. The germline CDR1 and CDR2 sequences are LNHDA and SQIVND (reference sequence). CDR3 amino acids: CASSISVAGVSFLGEKLFF. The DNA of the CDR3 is TGTGCCAGTAGTATTTCTGTAGCAGGCGTGAGTTTTCTCGGAGAAAAACTGTTTTTT.

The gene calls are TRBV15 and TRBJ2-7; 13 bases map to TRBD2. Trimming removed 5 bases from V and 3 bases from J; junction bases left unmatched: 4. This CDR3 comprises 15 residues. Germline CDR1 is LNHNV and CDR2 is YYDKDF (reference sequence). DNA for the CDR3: TGTGCCACCAGCCCCCGGACTAGCGGGAGCTACGAGCAGTACTTC. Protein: CATSPRTSGSYEQYF.

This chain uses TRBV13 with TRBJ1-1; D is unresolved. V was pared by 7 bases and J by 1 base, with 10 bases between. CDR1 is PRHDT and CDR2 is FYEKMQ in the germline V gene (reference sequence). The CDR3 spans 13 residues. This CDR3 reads CASTYWRNTEAFF. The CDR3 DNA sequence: TGTGCCAGCACCTATTGGAGGAACACTGAAGCTTTCTTT.